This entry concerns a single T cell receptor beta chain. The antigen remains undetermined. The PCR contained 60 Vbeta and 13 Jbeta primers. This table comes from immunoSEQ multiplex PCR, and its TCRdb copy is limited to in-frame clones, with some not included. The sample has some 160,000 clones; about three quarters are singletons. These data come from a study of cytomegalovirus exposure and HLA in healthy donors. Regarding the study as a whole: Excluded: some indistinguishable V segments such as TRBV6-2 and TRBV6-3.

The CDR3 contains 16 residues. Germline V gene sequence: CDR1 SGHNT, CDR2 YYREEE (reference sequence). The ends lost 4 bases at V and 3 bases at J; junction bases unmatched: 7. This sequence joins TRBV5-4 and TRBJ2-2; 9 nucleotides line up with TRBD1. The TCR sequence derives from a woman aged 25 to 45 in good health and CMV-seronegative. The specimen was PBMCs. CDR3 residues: CASSLSGQGYTGELFF. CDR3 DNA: TGTGCCAGCAGCCTTTCGGGACAGGGTTACACCGGGGAGCTGTTTTTT. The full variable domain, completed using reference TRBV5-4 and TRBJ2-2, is ETGVTQSPTHLIKTRGQQVTLRCSSQSGHNTVSWYQQALGQGPQFIFQYYREEENGRGNFPPRFSGLQFPNYSSELNVNALELDDSALYLCASSLSGQGYTGELFFGEGSRLTVL.